Ten or more counts support the clone carrying this T cell receptor beta chain. Antigen: not known. Regions amplified from RNA transcripts were the TCR beta CDR3 regions. Primed by the HTBI set, a first-round RT-PCR was run on the TCR CDR3. From the multiplex PCR reads, TCRdb called clonotypes with MiXCR, one entry per CDR3 protein. The table includes some 560,000 distinct CDR3 sequences, around 15% detected once. Germline values: CDR1 GTSNPN, CDR2 SVGIG (reference sequence). The CDR3 is 14 amino acids. Trimming removed 0 bases at V and 1 base at J, with 8 bases between. This sample was taken from a study of T cells in Graves' hyperthyroidism and ophthalmopathy. Notes on the study in general: For ophthalmopathy, model prediction preceded onset by a median around 7 months. In the blood, most expanded thyroid clonotypes above 0.001 appeared as well.

Absent ophthalmopathy progression within 18 months defined stable Graves' hyperthyroidism. Pregnant or lactating patients were excluded, as were those with uncontrolled infection or other autoimmune disease. Source material: blood. The chain couples TRBV30 to TRBJ2-3; D not resolved. The receptor comes from a woman in her forties with Graves' hyperthyroidism. The CDR3 reads CAWSVRSGTDTQYF. In DNA form, the CDR3 reads TGTGCCTGGAGTGTACGCAGCGGCACAGATACGCAGTATTTT.